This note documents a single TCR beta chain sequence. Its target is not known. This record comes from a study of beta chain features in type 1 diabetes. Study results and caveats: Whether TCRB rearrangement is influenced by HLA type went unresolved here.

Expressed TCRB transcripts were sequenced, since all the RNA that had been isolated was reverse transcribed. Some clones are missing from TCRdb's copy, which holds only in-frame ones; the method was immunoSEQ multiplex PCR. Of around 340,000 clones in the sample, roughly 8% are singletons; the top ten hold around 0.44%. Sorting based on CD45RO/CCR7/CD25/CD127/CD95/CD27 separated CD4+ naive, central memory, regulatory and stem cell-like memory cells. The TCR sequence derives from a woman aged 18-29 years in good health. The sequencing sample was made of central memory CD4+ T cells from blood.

The CDR3 coding sequence is TGTGCCAGCAGGAAAAACAGATTCAACACTGAAGCTTTCTTT. Amino acid sequence: CASRKNRFNTEAFF. The V gene is TRBV14, the J gene TRBJ1-1, with no clear D. Trimming took 6 bases from V and 2 from J, leaving 13 bases between them. This CDR3 has 14 amino acids. Germline assignment: CDR1 SGHDN and CDR2 FVKESK.